Following are 19 T cell receptor beta chains from one sample sequenced in a study of T cell responses to AZD1222 COVID-19 vaccine. Method: immunoSEQ multiplex PCR; TCRdb's copy keeps in-frame clones and lacks some. The sample yields about 130,000 clones, over 80% seen once. The sequenced sample was peripheral blood, obtained 28 days after the second AZD1222 dose. Source of these receptors: an adult who received the AZD1222 COVID-19 vaccine.

V is TRBV30 and J is TRBJ2-7; 9 bases map to TRBD1. The J segment lost 5 bases and the V segment lost 3 bases, leaving 5 bases of the junction unmatched. This CDR3 contains 13 residues. Germline V gene lookup returns CDR1 GTSNPN and CDR2 SVGIG (reference sequence). The CDR3 coding sequence is TGTGCCTGGAGGAGGACAGGGGTCCACGAGCAGTACTTC. Amino acids: CAWRRTGVHEQYF.

J is TRBJ1-3 and V is TRBV4-1, with a possible D match to TRBD1 (5 bases). Germline V gene lookup returns CDR1 MGHRA and CDR2 YSYEKL. V dropped 4 bases and J dropped 0 bases, with 25 bases sitting between them. The CDR3 is made up of 20 amino acids. CDR3 coding DNA: TGCGCCAGCAGCCCGCTCCCCGCAGGGCCCATCTCCTTCTCTGGAAACACCATATATTTT. Translating it yields CASSPLPAGPISFSGNTIYF.

J is TRBJ2-7 and V is TRBV7-8; either TRBD1 or TRBD2 may supply D (6 bases each). V shed 1 base and J shed 2 bases, with 15 bases lying between them. In germline, CDR1 is SGHVS, CDR2 FQNEAQ. This CDR3 comprises 16 residues. The CDR3 coding sequence is TGTGCCAGCAGCTTAGTACTACAGGGAGGAACCTACGAGCAGTACTTC. This encodes CASSLVLQGGTYEQYF. Filled out from reference TRBV7-8 and TRBJ2-7, the complete variable domain reads GAGVSQSPRYKVAKRGQDVALRCDPISGHVSLFWYQQALGQGPEFLTYFQNEAQLDKSGLPSDRFFAERPEGSVSTLKIQRTQQEDSAVYLCASSLVLQGGTYEQYFGPGTRLTVT.

Turning to this clone: The same CDR3 is also encoded by other DNA sequences in this sample. The J gene is TRBJ1-2, the V gene TRBV7-8; D not resolved. CDR3 size: 12 residues. Looked up from germline, CDR1 is SGHVS and CDR2 is FQNEAQ. V lost 5 bases and J 4 bases, leaving 8 bases between the germline ends. CDR3 in DNA: TGTGCCAGCAGCCCCACCTCCTATGGCTACACCTTC. This sequence encodes CASSPTSYGYTF. The full variable domain, its missing parts supplied by reference TRBV7-8 and TRBJ1-2, is GAGVSQSPRYKVAKRGQDVALRCDPISGHVSLFWYQQALGQGPEFLTYFQNEAQLDKSGLPSDRFFAERPEGSVSTLKIQRTQQEDSAVYLCASSPTSYGYTFGSGTRLTVV.

This clone is a singleton in its sample. The chain couples TRBV7-2 to TRBJ1-1, with TRBD1 identical over 7 bases. The CDR3 spans 13 residues. CDR1 is SGHTA, CDR2 FQGNSA, per germline. J gave up 1 base and V 10 bases, and 6 bases lay outside the gene matches. Here the CDR3 DNA reads TGTGCCACTCCGGGACAGCAGAACACTGAAGCTTTCTTT. Protein sequence: CATPGQQNTEAFF. The full variable domain, with the rest looked up from reference TRBV7-2 and TRBJ1-1, is GAGVSQSPSNKVTEKGKDVELRCDPISGHTALYWYRQSLGQGLEFLIYFQGNSAPDKSGLPSDRFSAERTGGSVSTLTIQRTQQEDSAVYLCATPGQQNTEAFFGQGTRLTVV.

CDR3 nucleotides: TGTGCCAGCAGCAGGGGGCCGGACACTGAAGCTTTCTTT. This codes for CASSRGPDTEAFF. The V and J genes are TRBV9 and TRBJ1-1; 7 nucleotides match TRBD1. Germline loops: CDR1 SGDLS, CDR2 YYNGEE. V was pared by 4 bases and J by 3 bases, with 3 bases of the junction left unmatched. The CDR3 consists of 13 residues. The full variable domain, with the rest looked up from reference TRBV9 and TRBJ1-1, is DSGVTQTPKHLITATGQRVTLRCSPRSGDLSVYWYQQSLDQGLQFLIQYYNGEERAKGNILERFSAQQFPDLHSELNLSSLELGDSALYFCASSRGPDTEAFFGQGTRLTVV.

The chain combines TRBV12-5 with TRBJ2-2; possibly TRBD1 for D (5 bases). CDR1 is LGHNT, CDR2 FRNRAP, per germline. The CDR3 loop spans 14 amino acids. V was clipped by 5 bases and J by 4 bases, with 11 bases between them. For the CDR3, the DNA is TGTGCTAGTGGTCCCGGACACTCCACCGGGGAGCTGTTTTTT. The encoded protein is CASGPGHSTGELFF.

The chain recombines TRBV5-1 with TRBJ2-3; D perhaps matches TRBD1 (5 bases). Looked up from germline, CDR1 is SGHRS and CDR2 is YFSETQ. Trimming left V 0 bases short and J 2 bases short, with 7 bases between. The CDR3 length is 14 residues. The CDR3 sequence: CASSLGQYTDTQYF. The CDR3 DNA follows: TGCGCCAGCAGCTTGGGACAGTACACAGATACGCAGTATTTT.

In nucleotides, the CDR3 is TGTGCCAGCAGACAGGGGAGTGAGCAGTTCTTC. Amino acid sequence: CASRQGSEQFF. V is TRBV7-9 and J is TRBJ2-1, with TRBD1 identical over 7 bases. Germline CDR1 SEHNR, CDR2 FQNEAQ (reference sequence). The V segment lost 6 bases and the J segment 9 bases; nucleotides outside the gene matches: 2. This CDR3 has 11 amino acids.

The CDR3 bases are TGTGCCAGTAGTTTAGGGACAGGGGATCAGCCCCAGCATTTT. As protein: CASSLGTGDQPQHF. The J gene is TRBJ1-5, the V gene TRBV19; 10 nucleotides line up with TRBD1. With 5 bases clipped from V and 5 bases from J, the junction kept 3 bases outside the gene matches. Germline V gene lookup returns CDR1 LNHDA and CDR2 SQIVND (reference sequence). The CDR3 runs 14 residues.

The chain is built from TRBV7-9 and TRBJ1-3, with D possibly matching TRBD1 (5 bases). Germline V gene sequence: CDR1 SEHNR, CDR2 FQNEAQ (reference sequence). The V end was cut by 1 base, the J end by 3 bases, with 7 bases between. The CDR3 sequence is 14 residues long. The CDR3 region has the DNA TGTGCCAGCAGCTTAGGGGGCGTTGGAAACACCATATATTTT. This sequence encodes CASSLGGVGNTIYF.

V is TRBV6-1 and J is TRBJ2-7; perhaps TRBD2 as D (6 bases). CDR1 is MNHNS, CDR2 SASEGT, per germline. Trimming left V 2 bases short and J 4 bases short, with 15 bases between. The CDR3 is 15 residues long. The CDR3 sequence is CASSELLEGGYEQYF. The CDR3 DNA is TGTGCCAGCAGTGAACTATTGGAGGGCGGGTACGAGCAGTACTTC.

The rearrangement joins TRBV5-6 to TRBJ2-7; D remains ambiguous. The CDR3 is 12 amino acids. V shed 0 bases and J shed 4 bases, with 5 bases lying between them. Germline V gene data show CDR1 as SGHDT and CDR2 as YYEEEE. CDR3 nucleotide sequence: TGTGCCAGCAGCTTGGCCGCTTACGAGCAGTACTTC. This sequence encodes CASSLAAYEQYF.

The chain employs TRBV4-2 and TRBJ1-1, with D possibly matching TRBD1 (6 bases). Looked up from germline, CDR1 is LGHNA and CDR2 is YNFKEQ. V was trimmed by 0 bases and J by 1 base, leaving 12 bases between them. The CDR3 consists of 16 residues. CDR3 region: CASSQDITGRNTEAFF. The CDR3 region has the DNA TGTGCCAGCAGCCAAGATATAACAGGGAGGAACACTGAAGCTTTCTTT.

The chain employs TRBV7-9 and TRBJ1-4, with D perhaps TRBD1 (5 bases). CDR3 length: 15 residues. V was cut by 0 bases and J by 4 bases, with 9 bases left in between. The V gene's germline CDR1 is SEHNR and CDR2 FQNEAQ (reference sequence). The CDR3 DNA reads as TGTGCCAGCAGCTTAGCGGGGCGTATTAATGAAAAACTGTTTTTT. Translated, it gives CASSLAGRINEKLFF.

This chain joins TRBV30 and TRBJ1-5, with D perhaps matching TRBD1 (5 bases). The CDR3 spans 14 residues. The V and J ends lost 2 bases and 9 bases respectively, with 17 bases between them. Germline CDR1 GTSNPN, CDR2 SVGIG (reference sequence). The CDR3: CAWSLRTQGWPQHF. The CDR3 DNA reads as TGTGCCTGGAGTCTGAGGACCCAGGGATGGCCCCAGCATTTT.

This chain joins TRBV7-3 and TRBJ1-1; D is ambiguous. The CDR3 loop spans 13 amino acids. The germline V gene has CDR1 SGHTA and CDR2 FQGTGA. Trimming removed 0 bases from V and 0 bases from J, with 2 bases in between. The CDR3 reads CASSLTMNTEAFF. In DNA, the CDR3 is TGTGCCAGCAGCTTAACGATGAACACTGAAGCTTTCTTT.

In its sample, this clone was seen once. The V gene is TRBV9, the J gene TRBJ1-2, with 9 nucleotides matching TRBD1. After removal of 3 bases from V and 4 bases from J, the junction contained 4 bases not matched to a gene. Germline V lookup: CDR1 SGDLS, CDR2 YYNGEE. The CDR3 extends over 14 amino acids. This chain's CDR3 is CASSARTGAYGYTF. DNA of the CDR3: TGTGCCAGCAGCGCCCGGACAGGGGCCTATGGCTACACCTTC. The whole variable domain, filled in from reference TRBV9 and TRBJ1-2, reads DSGVTQTPKHLITATGQRVTLRCSPRSGDLSVYWYQQSLDQGLQFLIQYYNGEERAKGNILERFSAQQFPDLHSELNLSSLELGDSALYFCASSARTGAYGYTFGSGTRLTVV.

This chain uses TRBV6-4 with TRBJ2-3, with TRBD1 matching 9 bases. The CDR3 consists of 14 residues. With V trimmed by 10 bases and J by 2 bases, 7 bases remained unmatched. CDR1 and CDR2 (germline): MRHNA, SNTAGT. The CDR3 DNA reads as TGTGCCACATCACAGGGGGCATACACAGATACGCAGTATTTT. This codes for CATSQGAYTDTQYF.